These 3 T cell receptor beta chains were all obtained from the same sample, sequenced in a study of T cells in Graves' hyperthyroidism and ophthalmopathy. Using RNA transcripts as the source, TCR beta CDR3 regions were amplified. Initially, a first-round RT-PCR of the TCR CDR3 employed the HTBI primer set. Via MiXCR, TCRdb re-called the multiplex PCR reads, giving one row per CDR3 protein. Of more than 450,000 distinct CDR3 sequences listed, 14% were seen once; the top ten hold around 14%. Sequencing used blood. The source is a woman aged 40 to 50 with Graves' hyperthyroidism.

The V and J genes are TRBV7-9 and TRBJ1-3, with TRBD1 matching 9 bases. The length of the CDR3 is 16 residues. The J segment lost 1 base and the V segment lost 2 bases, leaving 3 bases of the junction unmatched. The germline gives CDR1 SEHNR, CDR2 FQNEAQ (reference sequence). CDR3 bases: TGTGCCAGCAGCTTACTACAGGGGGCGTCTGGAAACACCATATATTTT. Its protein is CASSLLQGASGNTIYF.

This clonotype was observed at least ten times. Here the CDR3 reads CATSDAGLVDEQFF. DNA for the CDR3: TGTGCCACCAGTGATGCTGGACTAGTCGATGAGCAGTTCTTC. The rearrangement uses TRBV24-1 and TRBJ2-1, with 7 bases that match TRBD2. Germline CDR1 KGHDR, CDR2 SFDVKD. The CDR3 is 14 amino acids. V was pared by 3 bases and J by 8 bases, with 6 bases of the junction left unmatched.

V gene TRBV10-2 combines with J gene TRBJ2-2, with D unresolved. Trimming shortened V by 11 bases and J by 1 base, and 17 bases separated the two germline ends. The germline V gene has CDR1 WSHSY and CDR2 SAAADI. This CDR3 is 15 amino acids long. CDR3 coding DNA: TGCGCCGGTACACCGCTTTTGCGGAACACCGGGGAGCTGTTTTTT. Protein: CAGTPLLRNTGELFF.